This TCR beta chain was captured in a study of OX40 agonist ivuxolimab in advanced cancers. Study findings and constraints: Low normalized T-cell clonal expansion also characterized some of the nonresponders.

The table came from immunoSEQ multiplex PCR; TCRdb's copy has only in-frame clones and leaves some out. This table holds about 6,100 clones, more than 60% found once. As for this clone: Its antigen is not identified.

Germline V CDR1 and CDR2: GTSNPN, SVGIG (reference sequence). With V trimmed by 0 bases and J by 1 base, 1 base remained unmatched. CDR3 length: 15 amino acids. The V call is TRBV30, the J call TRBJ1-5; 9 positions agree with TRBD1. Sequences were derived from CD4+ or CD8+ T cells sorted from blood, sampled in a trial of the OX40 agonist ivuxolimab. This sequence originates from an adult with an advanced solid tumor such as melanoma, head and neck, liver or kidney cancer. The CDR3 DNA is TGTGCCTGGAGTGTAGGGACAGGGAGCAATCAGCCCCAGCATTTT. This encodes CAWSVGTGSNQPQHF.